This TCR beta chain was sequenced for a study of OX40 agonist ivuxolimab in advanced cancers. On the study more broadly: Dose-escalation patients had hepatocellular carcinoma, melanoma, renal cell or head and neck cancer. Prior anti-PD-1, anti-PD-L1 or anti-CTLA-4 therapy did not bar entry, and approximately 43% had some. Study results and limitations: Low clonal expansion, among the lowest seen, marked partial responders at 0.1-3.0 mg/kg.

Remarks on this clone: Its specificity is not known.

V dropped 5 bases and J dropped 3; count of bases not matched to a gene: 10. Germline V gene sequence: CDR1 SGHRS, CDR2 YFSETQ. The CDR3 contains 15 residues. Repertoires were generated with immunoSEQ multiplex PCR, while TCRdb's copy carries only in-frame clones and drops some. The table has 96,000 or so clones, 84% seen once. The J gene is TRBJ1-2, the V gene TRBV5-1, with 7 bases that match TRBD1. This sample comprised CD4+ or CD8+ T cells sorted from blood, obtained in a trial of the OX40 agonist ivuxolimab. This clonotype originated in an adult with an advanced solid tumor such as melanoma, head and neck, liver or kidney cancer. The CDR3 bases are TGCGCCAGCAGTTCACCGGGACAGACTTACTATGGCTACACCTTC. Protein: CASSSPGQTYYGYTF.